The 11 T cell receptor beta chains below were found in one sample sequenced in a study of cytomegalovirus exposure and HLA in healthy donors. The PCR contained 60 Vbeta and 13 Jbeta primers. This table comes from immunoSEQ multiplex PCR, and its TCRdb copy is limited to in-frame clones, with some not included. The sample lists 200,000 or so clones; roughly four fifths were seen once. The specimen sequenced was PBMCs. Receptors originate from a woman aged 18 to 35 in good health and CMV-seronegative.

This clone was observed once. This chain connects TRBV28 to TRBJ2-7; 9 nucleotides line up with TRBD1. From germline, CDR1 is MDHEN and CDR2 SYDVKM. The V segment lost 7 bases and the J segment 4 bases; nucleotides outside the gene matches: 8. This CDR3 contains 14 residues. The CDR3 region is CASTIGQGTYEQYF. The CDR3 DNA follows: TGTGCCAGCACCATAGGACAGGGGACTTACGAGCAGTACTTC.

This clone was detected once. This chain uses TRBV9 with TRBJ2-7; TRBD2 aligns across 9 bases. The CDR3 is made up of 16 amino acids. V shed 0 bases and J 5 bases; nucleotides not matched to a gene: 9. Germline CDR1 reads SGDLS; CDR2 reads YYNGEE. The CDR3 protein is CASSVAQREDLHEQYF. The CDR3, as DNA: TGTGCCAGCAGCGTAGCCCAGCGGGAGGATCTCCACGAGCAGTACTTC.

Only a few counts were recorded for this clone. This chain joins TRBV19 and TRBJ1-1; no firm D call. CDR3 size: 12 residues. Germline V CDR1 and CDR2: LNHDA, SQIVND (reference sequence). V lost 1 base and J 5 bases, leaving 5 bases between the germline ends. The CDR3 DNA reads TGTGCCAGTAGTATAGGAGAGACTGAAGCTTTCTTT. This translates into CASSIGETEAFF.

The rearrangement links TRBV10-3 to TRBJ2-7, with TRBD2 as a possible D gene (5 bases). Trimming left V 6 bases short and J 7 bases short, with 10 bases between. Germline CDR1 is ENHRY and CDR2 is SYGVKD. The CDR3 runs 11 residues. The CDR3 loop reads CAISPREEQYF. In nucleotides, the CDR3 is TGTGCCATCAGCCCGAGGGAAGAGCAGTACTTC.

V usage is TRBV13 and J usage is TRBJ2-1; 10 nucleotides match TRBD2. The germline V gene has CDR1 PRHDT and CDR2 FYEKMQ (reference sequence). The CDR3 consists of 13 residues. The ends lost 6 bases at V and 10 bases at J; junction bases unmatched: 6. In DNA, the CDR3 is TGTGCCAGCAGAAGGCTAGCGGGAGAAGAGCAGTTCTTC. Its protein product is CASRRLAGEEQFF. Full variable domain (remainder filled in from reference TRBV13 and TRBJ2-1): AAGVIQSPRHLIKEKRETATLKCYPIPRHDTVYWYQQGPGQDPQFLISFYEKMQSDKGSIPDRFSAQQFSDYHSELNMSSLELGDSALYFCASRRLAGEEQFFGPGTRLTVL.

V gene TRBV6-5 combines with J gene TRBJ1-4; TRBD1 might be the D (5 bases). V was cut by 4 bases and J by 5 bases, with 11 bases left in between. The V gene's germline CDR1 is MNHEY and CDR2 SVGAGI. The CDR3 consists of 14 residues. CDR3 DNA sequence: TGTGCCAGCAGTTGGGCAGGGTCGAATGAAAAACTGTTTTTT. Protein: CASSWAGSNEKLFF.

The CDR3 nucleotides read TGTGCCAGCAGGGACGACAGCTCCCGAAACACCATATATTTT. Translated: CASRDDSSRNTIYF. The gene calls are TRBV25-1 and TRBJ1-3; perhaps TRBD1 as D (5 bases). With 6 bases removed from V and 5 bases from J, the gap between germline ends came to 14 bases. There are 14 residues in the CDR3. Germline V lookup: CDR1 MGHDK, CDR2 SYGVNS.

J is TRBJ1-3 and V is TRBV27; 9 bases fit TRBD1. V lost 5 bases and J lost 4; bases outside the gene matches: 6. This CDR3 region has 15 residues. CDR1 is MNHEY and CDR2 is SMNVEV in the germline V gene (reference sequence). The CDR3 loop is CASSPGTGRGNTIYF. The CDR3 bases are TGTGCCAGCAGTCCCGGGACAGGGAGAGGAAACACCATATATTTT.

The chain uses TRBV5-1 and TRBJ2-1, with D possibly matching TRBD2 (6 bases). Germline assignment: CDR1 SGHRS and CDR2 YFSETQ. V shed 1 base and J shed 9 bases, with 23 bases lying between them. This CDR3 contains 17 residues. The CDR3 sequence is CASSLRMGGTAKVEQFF. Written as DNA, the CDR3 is TGCGCCAGCAGCTTGCGGATGGGCGGGACCGCCAAGGTTGAGCAGTTCTTC.

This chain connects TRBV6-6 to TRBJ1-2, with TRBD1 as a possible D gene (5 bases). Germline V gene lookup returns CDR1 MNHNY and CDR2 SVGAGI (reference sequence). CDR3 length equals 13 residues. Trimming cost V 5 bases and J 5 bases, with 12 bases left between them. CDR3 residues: CASSETVRYGYTF. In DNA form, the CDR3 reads TGTGCCAGCAGTGAGACAGTTCGATATGGCTACACCTTC.

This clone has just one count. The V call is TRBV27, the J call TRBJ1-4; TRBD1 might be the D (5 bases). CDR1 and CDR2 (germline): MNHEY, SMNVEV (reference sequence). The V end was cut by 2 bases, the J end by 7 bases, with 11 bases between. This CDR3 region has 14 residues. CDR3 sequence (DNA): TGTGCCAGCAGTTTAACCAGGGTCGCTGAAAAACTGTTTTTT. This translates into CASSLTRVAEKLFF. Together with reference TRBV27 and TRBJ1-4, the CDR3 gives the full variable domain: EAQVTQNPRYLITVTGKKLTVTCSQNMNHEYMSWYRQDPGLGLRQIYYSMNVEVTDKGDVPEGYKVSRKEKRNFPLILESPSPNQTSLYFCASSLTRVAEKLFFGSGTQLSVL.